This T cell receptor beta chain emerged from a study of blood T cell repertoires in COVID-19. Overall study context: The analysed material was cDNA or gDNA that came from T cells, B-cell-depleted T cells, or PBMCs.

This clone came up once. The Seattle patients, enrolled during active infection, were followed longitudinally. CDR3 length: 17 residues. J lost 1 base, V lost 7 bases, and 14 bases had no gene match. Germline V gene lookup returns CDR1 LNHDA and CDR2 SQIVND (reference sequence). In the study's own analysis: Researchers report that nucleated cell counts were estimated from reference gene primer amplification. Sequencing was performed with immunoSEQ multiplex PCR; in TCRdb, only in-frame clones are kept and a portion is missing. V and J calls and clone size follow that table, whereas D and trimming were derived from the DNA. The top ten clones hold around 2.2% of a sample with 250,000 to 300,000 clones, 91% of them seen once.

The chain joins TRBV19 to TRBJ2-3; 7 bases match TRBD2. The TCR sequence derives from a woman aged 25 to 39 with COVID-19, enrolled during active disease. The sequencing sample was made of peripheral blood. CDR3 residues: CASTSAGGRWGTDTQYF. CDR3 nucleotides: TGTGCCAGTACGTCTGCGGGCGGGAGATGGGGCACAGATACGCAGTATTTT.